This T cell receptor (beta chain) was observed in a study of cytomegalovirus exposure and HLA in healthy donors. For this clone: The target antigen is unknown.

Study findings and constraints: Later analysis associated a missense DCLRE1C variant with TCR beta V- and J-gene trimming. Most sequenced TCRs were rare (though some public TCRs occurred in many donors). According to a later analysis, donors in an Asian-associated ancestry cluster reportedly had fewer N-insertions than the approximately 720-donor mean.

PCR employed 60 Vbeta and 13 Jbeta primers. Original methodology: In a later analysis, about 12 million of some 80 million unique beta chains occurred in at least two donors. Clones were sequenced by immunoSEQ multiplex PCR, and TCRdb holds only the in-frame ones, with some missing. V, J and clone size are taken as reported in that table, and D and trimming were inferred from the DNA itself. Of under 200,000 clones in the sample, over 75% were seen once. The CDR3 sequence is 16 residues long. The V end lost 9 bases, the J end lost 0 bases, and 21 bases lay between the germline ends. Germline V gene data show CDR1 as SGHRS and CDR2 as YFSETQ.

The clonotype was recovered from a female donor in good health and CMV-seronegative. The sequencing sample was made of PBMCs. The V and J genes are TRBV5-1 and TRBJ1-1; D might be TRBD1 (5 bases). The CDR3 protein is CAIHFRGDPMNTEAFF. The CDR3 DNA reads as TGCGCCATCCACTTCCGGGGGGATCCCATGAACACTGAAGCTTTCTTT.